These T cell receptor beta chains were read from a single sample in a study of OX40 agonist ivuxolimab in advanced cancers. Generated by immunoSEQ multiplex PCR, the TCRdb table keeps only in-frame clones and is missing some. This sample has tens of thousands of clones, with about 88% found just once. This specimen consisted of CD4+ or CD8+ T cells sorted from blood, obtained in a trial of the OX40 agonist ivuxolimab. Receptors originate from an adult with an advanced solid tumor such as melanoma, head and neck, liver or kidney cancer. Both conserved end residues are part of each CDR3. A D gene is named only where the DNA matches it firmly. Clone size is stated in some rows and not others, as once, few, many or a class when expanded.

clone_size: .
d_call: .
j_call: TRBJ1-2
v_call: TRBV6-1
cdr3_aa: CASSERWGGSGYGYTF
cdr3_nt: TGTGCCAGCAGTGAAAGGTGGGGGGGTTCGGGCTATGGCTACACCTTC

clone_size: .
d_call: TRBD1
j_call: TRBJ2-5
v_call: TRBV2
cdr3_aa: CASSRGPQETQYF
cdr3_nt: TGTGCCAGCAGCAGGGGGCCCCAAGAGACCCAGTACTTC

clone_size: .
d_call: .
j_call: TRBJ1-3
v_call: TRBV5-5
cdr3_aa: CASSSSLVVSGNTIYF
cdr3_nt: TGTGCCAGCAGCTCCTCCTTGGTGGTTTCAGGAAACACCATATATTTT

clone_size: .
d_call: .
j_call: TRBJ1-5
v_call: TRBV6-6
cdr3_aa: CASSYSGRKQPQHF
cdr3_nt: TGTGCCAGCAGTTACTCAGGCAGGAAGCAGCCCCAGCATTTT

clone_size: .
d_call: TRBD2
j_call: TRBJ2-1
v_call: TRBV19
cdr3_aa: CASSSRTSLSSYNEQFF
cdr3_nt: TGTGCCAGTAGTTCCCGGACTAGCTTAAGCTCCTACAATGAGCAGTTCTTC

clone_size: .
d_call: .
j_call: TRBJ2-1
v_call: TRBV2
cdr3_aa: CASRYPPVSSYNEQFF
cdr3_nt: TGTGCCAGCAGATACCCCCCCGTCAGCTCCTACAATGAGCAGTTCTTC

clone_size: .
d_call: .
j_call: TRBJ2-3
v_call: TRBV5-1
cdr3_aa: CASSLDPTDTQYF
cdr3_nt: TGCGCCAGCAGCTTGGACCCCACAGATACGCAGTATTTT

clone_size: .
d_call: .
j_call: TRBJ1-1
v_call: TRBV7-3
cdr3_aa: CASSPQMNTEAFF
cdr3_nt: TGTGCCAGCAGCCCGCAGATGAACACTGAAGCTTTCTTT

clone_size: .
d_call: TRBD1
j_call: TRBJ1-3
v_call: TRBV5-1
cdr3_aa: CASSLDRGYSGNTIYF
cdr3_nt: TGCGCCAGCAGCTTGGACAGGGGATACTCTGGAAACACCATATATTTT

clone_size: .
d_call: .
j_call: TRBJ1-4
v_call: TRBV18
cdr3_aa: CANSPRDTVGLEKLFF
cdr3_nt: TGTGCCAACTCACCACGGGACACGGTGGGTTTGGAAAAACTGTTTTTT

clone_size: .
d_call: .
j_call: TRBJ2-3
v_call: TRBV19
cdr3_aa: CASSPGTDTQYF
cdr3_nt: TGTGCCAGTAGTCCTGGTACAGATACGCAGTATTTT

clone_size: .
d_call: TRBD1
j_call: TRBJ1-2
v_call: TRBV10-2
cdr3_aa: CASSESDRDYGYTF
cdr3_nt: TGCGCCAGCAGTGAGTCGGACAGGGACTATGGCTACACCTTC

clone_size: .
d_call: TRBD1
j_call: TRBJ1-2
v_call: TRBV7-2
cdr3_aa: CASRPDRGRRNYGYTF
cdr3_nt: TGTGCCAGCAGACCCGACAGGGGAAGGAGAAACTATGGCTACACCTTC

clone_size: .
d_call: TRBD1
j_call: TRBJ1-3
v_call: TRBV19
cdr3_aa: CASRPSTGIGNTIYF
cdr3_nt: TGTGCCAGTAGACCGTCGACAGGGATTGGAAACACCATATATTTT

clone_size: .
d_call: .
j_call: TRBJ2-2
v_call: TRBV10-3
cdr3_aa: CAISDPGDPTGELFF
cdr3_nt: TGTGCCATCAGTGACCCCGGTGACCCCACCGGGGAGCTGTTTTTT

clone_size: .
d_call: .
j_call: TRBJ2-6
v_call: TRBV2
cdr3_aa: CASISSGANVLTF
cdr3_nt: TGTGCCAGCATTTCGTCTGGGGCCAACGTCCTGACTTTC

clone_size: .
d_call: TRBD2
j_call: TRBJ2-7
v_call: TRBV19
cdr3_aa: CASSIKREREGVRDEQYF
cdr3_nt: TGTGCCAGTAGTATAAAGAGGGAGCGGGAGGGCGTCCGGGACGAGCAGTACTTC

clone_size: .
d_call: .
j_call: TRBJ1-5
v_call: TRBV15
cdr3_aa: CATSRAPRGRQPQHF
cdr3_nt: TGTGCCACCAGCAGAGCGCCCAGGGGCCGGCAGCCCCAGCATTTT

clone_size: .
d_call: .
j_call: TRBJ1-5
v_call: TRBV21-1
cdr3_aa: CASSKNPRVRQPQHF
cdr3_nt: TGTGCCAGCAGCAAAAACCCCAGGGTACGTCAGCCCCAGCATTTT

clone_size: .
d_call: .
j_call: TRBJ2-3
v_call: TRBV11-2
cdr3_aa: CASSNADTQYF
cdr3_nt: TGTGCCAGCAGTAACGCAGATACGCAGTATTTT

clone_size: .
d_call: TRBD1
j_call: TRBJ1-1
v_call: TRBV7-9
cdr3_aa: CASSLGIDRGLRTEAFF
cdr3_nt: TGTGCCAGCAGCTTAGGGATAGACAGGGGGCTTCGCACTGAAGCTTTCTTT

clone_size: .
d_call: TRBD2
j_call: TRBJ2-3
v_call: TRBV11-3
cdr3_aa: CASSLGIAGVWDTQYF
cdr3_nt: TGTGCCAGCAGCTTGGGAATAGCGGGAGTATGGGATACGCAGTATTTT

clone_size: .
d_call: TRBD1
j_call: TRBJ2-5
v_call: TRBV19
cdr3_aa: CATNTGVRETQYF
cdr3_nt: TGTGCCACCAATACAGGGGTGCGGGAGACCCAGTACTTC

clone_size: .
d_call: .
j_call: TRBJ2-2
v_call: TRBV30
cdr3_aa: CAWSVIGGTGELFF
cdr3_nt: TGTGCCTGGAGTGTGATAGGAGGTACCGGGGAGCTGTTTTTT

clone_size: .
d_call: .
j_call: TRBJ2-3
v_call: TRBV28
cdr3_aa: CASSLPGDADTQYF
cdr3_nt: TGTGCCAGCAGTTTACCCGGGGATGCAGATACGCAGTATTTT

clone_size: .
d_call: TRBD1
j_call: TRBJ2-7
v_call: TRBV28
cdr3_aa: CASIRDSPYEQYF
cdr3_nt: TGTGCCAGTATCCGGGACAGCCCCTACGAGCAGTACTTC

clone_size: .
d_call: TRBD1
j_call: TRBJ1-2
v_call: TRBV18
cdr3_aa: CASSPPRDSSAGYTF
cdr3_nt: TGTGCCAGCTCACCACCCCGGGACAGTTCAGCTGGCTACACCTTC

clone_size: .
d_call: TRBD2
j_call: TRBJ2-3
v_call: TRBV5-1
cdr3_aa: CASSEGLAGGLDTQYF
cdr3_nt: TGCGCCAGCAGCGAGGGACTAGCGGGAGGATTAGATACGCAGTATTTT

clone_size: .
d_call: .
j_call: TRBJ1-4
v_call: TRBV5-1
cdr3_aa: CASSFRSGDEKLFF
cdr3_nt: TGCGCCAGCAGCTTCCGATCCGGTGATGAAAAACTGTTTTTT

clone_size: few
d_call: TRBD1
j_call: TRBJ1-1
v_call: TRBV19
cdr3_aa: CASSWDRAEAFF
cdr3_nt: TGTGCCAGTAGTTGGGACAGAGCTGAAGCTTTCTTT

clone_size: .
d_call: TRBD2
j_call: TRBJ2-1
v_call: TRBV30
cdr3_aa: CAWSPLGLAGREQFF
cdr3_nt: TGTGCCTGGAGCCCTCTGGGACTAGCGGGAAGGGAGCAGTTCTTC